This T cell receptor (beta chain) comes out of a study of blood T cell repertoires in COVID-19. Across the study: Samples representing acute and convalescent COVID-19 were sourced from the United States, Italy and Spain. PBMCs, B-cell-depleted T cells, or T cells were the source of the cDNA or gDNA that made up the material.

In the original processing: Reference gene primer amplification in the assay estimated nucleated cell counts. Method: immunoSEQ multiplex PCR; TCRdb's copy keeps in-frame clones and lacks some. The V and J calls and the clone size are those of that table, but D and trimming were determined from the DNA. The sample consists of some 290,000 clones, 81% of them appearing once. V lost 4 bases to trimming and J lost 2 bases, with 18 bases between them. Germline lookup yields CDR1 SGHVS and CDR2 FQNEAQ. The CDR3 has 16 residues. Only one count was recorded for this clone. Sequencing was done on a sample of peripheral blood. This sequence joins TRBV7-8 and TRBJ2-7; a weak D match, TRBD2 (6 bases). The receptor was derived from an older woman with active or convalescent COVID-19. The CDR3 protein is CASSSRRDLHTYEQYF. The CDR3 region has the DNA TGTGCCAGCAGCTCCCGGCGGGACTTACATACCTACGAGCAGTACTTC.